Listed below are T cell receptor beta chains from one sample, sequenced in a study of blood T cell repertoires in COVID-19. The method was immunoSEQ multiplex PCR; TCRdb's version includes in-frame clones alone and lacks a portion of them. The sample consists of approximately 80,000 clones, 81% of them appearing once. What was sequenced was peripheral blood. These receptor sequences come from an elderly man with acute or convalescent COVID-19. Both conserved end residues are part of each CDR3. D genes are given only for firm matches. Rows may omit the clone size; those that give it use once, few, many or a size class.

>NA|NA|TRBV5-1|TRBJ1-5
TGCGCCAGCAGCCCAAACTCCGGGGACAATCAGCCCCAGCATTTT
CASSPNSGDNQPQHF
>NA|TRBD2|TRBV7-3|TRBJ2-2
TGTGCCAGCAGCTTAGGGCTAGCGGGCACCGGGGAGCTGTTTTTT
CASSLGLAGTGELFF
>NA|NA|TRBV9|TRBJ2-3
TGTGCCAGCAGCGTAGGAGATACAGATACGCAGTATTTT
CASSVGDTDTQYF
>NA|NA|TRBV28|TRBJ1-1
TGTGCCAGCAGTGAGGGTGCGAAGAACACTGAAGCTTTCTTT
CASSEGAKNTEAFF
>NA|NA|TRBV7-6|TRBJ2-2
TGTGCCAGCAGCCTAATACAGGGGAACACCGGGGAGCTGTTTTTT
CASSLIQGNTGELFF
>NA|NA|TRBV11-2|TRBJ1-2
TGTGCCAGCAGCCCAACGGCAGGGAACTATGGCTACACCTTC
CASSPTAGNYGYTF
>NA|NA|TRBV5-4|TRBJ1-3
TGTGCCAGCAGCGTACAGGGCTCTGGAAACACCATATATTTT
CASSVQGSGNTIYF
>many|NA|TRBV18|TRBJ2-7
TGTGCCAGCTCACCAGACAGATCCTACGAGCAGTACTTC
CASSPDRSYEQYF
>NA|TRBD2|TRBV14|TRBJ2-1
TGTGCCAGCAGCCCCCTCGGGACTAGCGGGGGGGAACAGTTCTTC
CASSPLGTSGGEQFF
>NA|NA|TRBV7-9|TRBJ1-2
TGTGCCAGCAGCCCTTTCAACTATGGCTACACCTTC
CASSPFNYGYTF
>NA|TRBD1|TRBV2|TRBJ1-2
TGTGCCAGCAGTGAAGTTCGTCAGACAGGGGTAACCTTC
CASSEVRQTGVTF
>NA|TRBD1|TRBV5-1|TRBJ2-5
TGCGCCAGCAGCTCCTATACAGGGGGCGACGAGACCCAGTACTTC
CASSSYTGGDETQYF
>NA|NA|TRBV7-3|TRBJ2-2
TGTGCCAGCAGCTCCCTACCAACCGGGGAGCTGTTTTTT
CASSSLPTGELFF
>NA|NA|TRBV6-5|TRBJ2-1
TGTGCCAGCAGCCTACACAATGAGCAGTTCTTC
CASSLHNEQFF
>NA|TRBD1|TRBV5-1|TRBJ2-3
TGCGCCAGCAGCTTGGACGGACAGGGAGCAGATACGCAGTATTTT
CASSLDGQGADTQYF
>NA|TRBD1|TRBV28|TRBJ1-1
TGTGCCAGCAGTTTCCAGGGGGGGAACACTGAAGCTTTCTTT
CASSFQGGNTEAFF
>NA|NA|TRBV6-5|TRBJ2-1
TGTGCCAGCAGTTACGCAGTGGTCCGTCCCTATGAGCAGTTCTTC
CASSYAVVRPYEQFF
>NA|NA|TRBV5-1|TRBJ2-5
TGCGCCAGCAGTCGCCGGGGGGAGACCCAGTACTTC
CASSRRGETQYF
>NA|NA|TRBV19|TRBJ2-1
TGTGCCAGTAGTATAAGGCGAGCGGGCCCTAGGAATGAGCAGTTCTTC
CASSIRRAGPRNEQFF
>NA|NA|TRBV10-3|TRBJ1-5
TGTGCCATCAACGAGGGTAGCAATCAGCCCCAGCATTTT
CAINEGSNQPQHF
>NA|NA|TRBV6-2/TRBV6-3|TRBJ2-3
TGTGCCAGCAGTTACTCGAGCCGGGAGTTAGATACGCAGTATTTT
CASSYSSRELDTQYF
>NA|NA|TRBV28|TRBJ2-7
TGTGCCAGCAGTTCAAACTCCTACGAGCAGTACTTC
CASSSNSYEQYF
>NA|NA|TRBV7-8|TRBJ1-5
TGTGCCAGCAGCCTTTTCTATCAGCCCCAGCATTTT
CASSLFYQPQHF
>NA|NA|TRBV3-1/TRBV3-2|TRBJ2-2
TGTGCCAGCCGTAGGCAGGGGTCCGGGGAGCTGTTTTTT
CASRRQGSGELFF
>NA|NA|TRBV28|TRBJ1-2
TGTGCCAGCAGCCCCAATGAGACACCGAGAAGTGTCTATGGCTACACCTTC
CASSPNETPRSVYGYTF
>NA|NA|TRBV2|TRBJ1-5
TGTGCCAGCAGAGAGACATTTAGCAATCAGCCCCAGCATTTT
CASRETFSNQPQHF
>NA|NA|TRBV5-4|TRBJ2-1
TGTGCCAGCAGTCGTAACTACAACTCCTACAATGAGCAGTTCTTC
CASSRNYNSYNEQFF
>few|TRBD1|TRBV3-1/TRBV3-2|TRBJ1-5
TGTGCCAGCAGCCTACGACAGGGAAGGAATCAGCCCCAGCATTTT
CASSLRQGRNQPQHF
>NA|TRBD1|TRBV15|TRBJ2-7
TGTGCCACCAGCAGAGATACAGGGGGATCCTACGAGCAGTACTTC
CATSRDTGGSYEQYF
>NA|TRBD2|TRBV18|TRBJ2-7
TGTGCCAGCTCACCAAGTCAGTTGTGGACTAGCACCTACGAGCAGTACTTC
CASSPSQLWTSTYEQYF
>NA|NA|TRBV6-6|TRBJ2-2
TGTGCCAGCAGGTGGGACTCCCTGAACACCGGGGAGCTGTTTTTT
CASRWDSLNTGELFF
>NA|TRBD1|TRBV19|TRBJ1-5
TGTGCCAGTAGTAGAACAGGGGTTAATCAGCCCCAGCATTTT
CASSRTGVNQPQHF
>NA|TRBD1|TRBV5-1|TRBJ1-4
TGCGCCAGCAGCTCGCCGGACAGGGGCGAAAAACTGTTTTTT
CASSSPDRGEKLFF
>NA|NA|TRBV27|TRBJ2-7
TGTGCCAGCAGTTTAAGGGGGACAAACGACTACGAGCAGTACTTC
CASSLRGTNDYEQYF
>NA|NA|TRBV6-5|TRBJ2-6
TGTGCCAGCAGTCCAGCTGGGGCCAACGTCCTGACTTTC
CASSPAGANVLTF
>NA|TRBD1|TRBV27|TRBJ1-6
TGTGCCAGCAGTCCCCGGACAGGGAGGATTCATTCACCCCTCCACTTT
CASSPRTGRIHSPLHF
>NA|TRBD2|TRBV6-1|TRBJ2-1
TGTGCCAGCAGTGGGACTCTAGCGGGAGCTTACAATGAGCAGTTCTTC
CASSGTLAGAYNEQFF
>NA|NA|TRBV5-1|TRBJ1-3
TGCGCCAGCAGCGCAGGGGTCGGCTCTGGAAACACCATATATTTT
CASSAGVGSGNTIYF
>NA|NA|TRBV5-1|TRBJ2-1
TGCGCCAGCAGCTTGAGGCTGGAGGGTGAGCAGTTCTTC
CASSLRLEGEQFF
>NA|TRBD1|TRBV24-1|TRBJ2-3
TGTGCCACCAGTGGACAGGGACGCACAGATACGCAGTATTTT
CATSGQGRTDTQYF
>once|NA|TRBV7-9|TRBJ1-6
TGTGCCAGCAGCTTGTGGCAGGGGAATTCACCCCTCCACTTT
CASSLWQGNSPLHF
>NA|TRBD1|TRBV18|TRBJ1-2
TGTGCCAGCTCACCACCCGGGACAGAACTATGGAATGGCTACACCTTC
CASSPPGTELWNGYTF
>once|NA|TRBV5-1|TRBJ2-1
TGCGCCAGCAGCTCCCAAGCAAGAAGCTCCTACAATGAGCAGTTCTTC
CASSSQARSSYNEQFF
>once|NA|TRBV28|TRBJ1-4
TGTGCCAGCAGTTTAATAAGGAGCGCAACTAATGAAAAACTGTTTTTT
CASSLIRSATNEKLFF
>NA|NA|TRBV5-1|TRBJ1-2
TGCGCCAGCAGCTTGGGGGCAGGGTCGGGTGGCTACACCTTC
CASSLGAGSGGYTF
>few|NA|TRBV4-3|TRBJ1-2
TGCGCCAGCAGCCGAACGACAGCTTATGGCTACACCTTC
CASSRTTAYGYTF
>NA|TRBD2|TRBV7-8|TRBJ2-5
TGTGCCAGCAGCCCCCCATTAGCGGGAGTGGGGGAGACCCAGTACTTC
CASSPPLAGVGETQYF
>NA|NA|TRBV5-1|TRBJ1-4
TGCGCCAGCAGCTTGGAAGGGGCTAATGAAAAACTGTTTTTT
CASSLEGANEKLFF
>NA|NA|TRBV29-1|TRBJ1-3
TGCAGCTTGCAGGAGGGGAACACCATATATTTT
CSLQEGNTIYF
>NA|NA|TRBV3-1/TRBV3-2|TRBJ1-6
TGTGCCAGCAGCCAAGATACAGCATTCTCCTATAATTCACCCCTCCACTTT
CASSQDTAFSYNSPLHF
>NA|TRBD2|TRBV6-4|TRBJ2-3
TGTGCCAGCAGTGACGAGGCTAGCGGGAGAGCGCAGTATTTT
CASSDEASGRAQYF
>NA|NA|TRBV28|TRBJ1-6
TGTGCCAGCAGTTCCCCGGGGTCCCTCCACTTT
CASSSPGSLHF
>once|NA|TRBV14|TRBJ2-6
TGTGCCAGCAGCCAATTTCGGTTGGGGGCCAACGTCCTGACTTTC
CASSQFRLGANVLTF
>NA|TRBD2|TRBV29-1|TRBJ2-5
TGCAGCATCCTGACTAGCGGGAGAGAGACCCAGTACTTC
CSILTSGRETQYF
>NA|TRBD1|TRBV28|TRBJ2-1
TGTGCCAGCAGTTTATCACCGGGACAGGGGAAGCAGTTCTTC
CASSLSPGQGKQFF
>NA|TRBD1|TRBV18|TRBJ2-3
TGTGCCAGCTCCTCGGACAGGCGAGATACGCAGTATTTT
CASSSDRRDTQYF
>NA|TRBD1|TRBV6-2/TRBV6-3|TRBJ2-2
TGTGCCAGCAGTTACGCGAAGTCACGGCCGCAGGGGGACACCGGGGAGCTGTTTTTT
CASSYAKSRPQGDTGELFF
>few|TRBD1|TRBV5-1|TRBJ2-2
TGCGCCAGCAGCTGGGACAGACCCCGGGGCACCGGGGAGCTGTTTTTT
CASSWDRPRGTGELFF
>NA|TRBD1|TRBV2|TRBJ1-1
TGTGCCAGCAGTGAGCCAGACAGGGGGGCTTTCTTT
CASSEPDRGAFF